A selection of T cell receptor beta chains follows, all from one sample in a study of cytomegalovirus exposure and HLA in healthy donors. The protocol was immunoSEQ multiplex PCR, while the TCRdb copy is restricted to in-frame clones and leaves out a portion. The table includes fewer than 200,000 clones, under 85% detected once. The sample consisted of PBMCs. These receptors originate from a man in his fifties or sixties in good health and CMV-seronegative. Each CDR3 is given without its conserved first and last residue. Each record gives: J gene, V gene, CDR3 protein.

J: TRBJ2-7; V: TRBV18; CDR3: ASSPGSRGRGEQY
J: TRBJ1-2; V: TRBV6-5; CDR3: ASSPGHLYGYT
J: TRBJ2-7; V: TRBV18; CDR3: ASSPGGVHEQY
J: TRBJ1-4; V: TRBV15; CDR3: ATKEGREKLF
J: TRBJ1-1; V: TRBV5-4; CDR3: ASSLQTGMGTEAF
J: TRBJ1-5; V: TRBV4-1; CDR3: ASSHIDRVNQPQH
J: TRBJ1-5; V: TRBV6-5; CDR3: ASSRDRSSNQPQH
J: TRBJ1-1; V: TRBV4-3; CDR3: ASSRMLGGGGSEAF
J: TRBJ1-2; V: TRBV18; CDR3: ASSPGTGDLANYGYT
J: TRBJ1-2; V: TRBV7-2; CDR3: ASSPNPNYGYT
J: TRBJ1-1; V: TRBV6-5; CDR3: ASTSNTEAF
J: TRBJ2-1; V: TRBV4-1; CDR3: ASSHVTSGGAYYNEQF
J: TRBJ1-4; V: TRBV29-1; CDR3: SVVGQGSRKLF
J: TRBJ1-1; V: TRBV6-5; CDR3: ASSEDRATEAF
J: TRBJ2-5; V: TRBV18; CDR3: ASSANQEETQY
J: TRBJ1-5; V: TRBV27; CDR3: ASSRVPSLSNQPQH
J: TRBJ2-7; V: TRBV7-2; CDR3: ASSLVRGGEQY